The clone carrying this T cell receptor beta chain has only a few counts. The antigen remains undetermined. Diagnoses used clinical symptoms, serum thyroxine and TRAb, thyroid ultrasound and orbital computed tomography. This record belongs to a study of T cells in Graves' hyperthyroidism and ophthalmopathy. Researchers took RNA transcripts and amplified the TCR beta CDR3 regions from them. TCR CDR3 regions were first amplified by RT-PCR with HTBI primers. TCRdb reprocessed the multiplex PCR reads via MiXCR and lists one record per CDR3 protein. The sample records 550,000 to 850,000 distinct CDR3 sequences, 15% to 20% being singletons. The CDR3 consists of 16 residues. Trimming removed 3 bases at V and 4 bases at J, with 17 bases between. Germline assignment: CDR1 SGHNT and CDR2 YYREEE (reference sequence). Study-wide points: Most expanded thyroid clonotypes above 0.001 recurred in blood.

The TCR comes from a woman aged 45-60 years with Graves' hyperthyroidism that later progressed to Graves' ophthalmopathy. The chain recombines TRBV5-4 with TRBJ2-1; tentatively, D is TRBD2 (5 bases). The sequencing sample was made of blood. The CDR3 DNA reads TGTGCCAGCAGCTCTCCAACACGGGGAGATTACAATGAGCAGTTCTTC. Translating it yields CASSSPTRGDYNEQFF.